Below, 20 T cell receptor beta chains from the same sample are listed, as sequenced in a study of STAT3 mutations in large granular lymphocyte leukemia. Findings and limits, study-wide: In T-cell large granular lymphocyte leukemia, about half of patients showed multiple immunodominant subclonotypes.

TCRdb keeps only in-frame clones here, not all; method: immunoSEQ multiplex PCR. The table includes several thousand clones, roughly 34% detected once. Their target antigens are unknown. The sequenced sample was peripheral blood mononuclear cells. The receptors here all came from a woman in her forties with T-cell large granular lymphocyte leukemia. Some clones in this sample may be carry-over from other donors' samples.

This clone appeared a few times. The J gene is TRBJ1-2, the V gene TRBV7-9, with D unresolved. V was cut by 1 base and J by 4 bases, with 16 bases left in between. There are 16 residues in the CDR3. The germline CDR1 and CDR2 sequences are SEHNR and FQNEAQ (reference sequence). Written as DNA, the CDR3 is TGTGCCAGCAGCTTAGGGGCGGGTCGCTACCTCTATGGCTACACCTTC. It codes for CASSLGAGRYLYGYTF. Supplemented by reference TRBV7-9 and TRBJ1-2, the full variable domain reads DTGVSQNPRHKITKRGQNVTFRCDPISEHNRLYWYRQTLGQGPEFLTYFQNEAQLEKSRLLSDRFSAERPKGSFSTLEIQRTEQGDSAMYLCASSLGAGRYLYGYTFGSGTRLTVV.

The gene calls are TRBV14 and TRBJ2-7, with D hard to call. V lost 4 bases, J lost 2 bases, and 27 bases lay in between. CDR1 SGHDN and CDR2 FVKESK come from the germline V gene. The CDR3 has 19 residues. The CDR3 nucleotides are TGTGCCAGCAGCCCCCGACAACTTCGAACGGTGAAGTTCCCCTACGAGCAGTACTTC. Its protein is CASSPRQLRTVKFPYEQYF.

Comments on this clone: The junction differs from germline at one of its ends, possibly a read error. The rearrangement links TRBV7-2 to TRBJ2-7; 12 nucleotides line up with TRBD2. Germline V CDR1 and CDR2: SGHTA, FQGNSA. This CDR3 is built from 14 residues. The CDR3 coding sequence is TGTGCCAGCAGCTTACCCATGACTAGCGGGAGTAGGCACTTC. Amino acids: CASSLPMTSGSRHF.

V gene TRBV25-1 combines with J gene TRBJ2-5; unclear D gene. With 10 bases removed from V and 3 bases from J, the gap between germline ends came to 9 bases. The CDR3 totals 11 residues. Germline V gene lookup returns CDR1 MGHDK and CDR2 SYGVNS. The CDR3 region has the DNA TGTGCCACGGCGCTTGAAGAGACCCAGTACTTC. Its translation: CATALEETQYF.

This chain's CDR3 is CASSQVLQGGDTIYF. For the CDR3, the DNA is TGTGCCAGCAGCCAAGTGCTACAGGGGGGGGACACCATATATTTT. The chain combines TRBV4-2 with TRBJ1-3, with 8 bases lining up with TRBD1. Germline values: CDR1 LGHNA, CDR2 YNFKEQ. Trimming removed 1 base from V and 8 bases from J; junction bases left unmatched: 7. The length of the CDR3 is 15 residues.

The V call is TRBV6-6, the J call TRBJ1-1; a weak D match, TRBD1 (6 bases). This CDR3 is 15 amino acids long. With 2 bases removed from V and 2 bases from J, the gap between germline ends came to 12 bases. Germline CDR1 is MNHNY and CDR2 is SVGAGI (reference sequence). CDR3 bases: TGTGCCAGCAGTTACCGACAGGACGATAACACTGAAGCTTTCTTT. Protein product: CASSYRQDDNTEAFF.

V is TRBV13 and J is TRBJ1-3; a possible D gene is TRBD1 (5 bases). Germline CDR1 is PRHDT and CDR2 is FYEKMQ (reference sequence). V was trimmed by 0 bases and J by 0 bases, leaving 9 bases between them. The CDR3 sequence is 16 residues long. The CDR3 loop reads CASSLGGRASGNTIYF. Here the CDR3 DNA reads TGTGCCAGCAGCTTAGGGGGCAGGGCCTCTGGAAACACCATATATTTT.

The gene calls are TRBV28 and TRBJ2-7; 9 bases match TRBD2. Germline V gives CDR1 MDHEN, CDR2 SYDVKM. V lost 7 bases, J lost 2 bases, and 6 bases stayed unmatched. CDR3 size: 14 residues. CDR3 sequence reads: CASTLASGTYEQYF. The CDR3 DNA reads as TGTGCCAGCACTCTGGCTAGCGGGACCTACGAGCAGTACTTC.

The V and J genes are TRBV7-9 and TRBJ1-5; D uncertain. CDR1 and CDR2 from the germline V gene are SEHNR and FQNEAQ (reference sequence). The CDR3 sequence is 13 residues long. V lost 5 bases to trimming and J lost 5 bases, with 10 bases between them. The CDR3 nucleotides read TGTGCCAGCAGCCAGGACGGCCATCAGCCCCAGCATTTT. Protein: CASSQDGHQPQHF.

The CDR3, as DNA: TGCAGTGCTAGAGACCTCCAGGGCTACACCTTC. It is translated as CSARDLQGYTF. This chain connects TRBV20-1 to TRBJ1-2, with unresolved D. The ends were cut back, 0 bases at V and 8 bases at J, with 7 bases in the middle. The CDR3 is 11 amino acids. Germline loops: CDR1 DFQATT, CDR2 SNEGSKA (reference sequence).

The chain employs TRBV14 and TRBJ2-7, with no clear D. Trimming shortened V by 1 base and J by 3 bases, and 1 base separated the two germline ends. Germline V gene sequence: CDR1 SGHDN, CDR2 FVKESK. This CDR3 contains 11 residues. The CDR3 loop reads CASSQGYEQYF. The CDR3 DNA sequence: TGTGCCAGCAGCCAAGGCTACGAGCAGTACTTC. Full variable domain (remainder filled in from reference TRBV14 and TRBJ2-7): EAGVTQFPSHSVIEKGQTVTLRCDPISGHDNLYWYRRVMGKEIKFLLHFVKESKQDESGMPNNRFLAERTGGTYSTLKVQPAELEDSGVYFCASSQGYEQYFGPGTRLTVT.

This sequence joins TRBV9 and TRBJ2-5; TRBD2 might be the D (5 bases). The V and J ends lost 2 bases and 4 bases respectively, with 9 bases between them. Germline CDR1 reads SGDLS; CDR2 reads YYNGEE. The CDR3 has 13 amino acids. CDR3 sequence: CASSVWSGETQYF. The DNA of the CDR3 is TGTGCCAGCAGCGTGTGGAGCGGAGAGACCCAGTACTTC.

Only a few counts were recorded for this clone. This rearrangement joins TRBV4-3 to TRBJ1-2, with TRBD1 identical over 9 bases. The CDR3 sequence is 15 residues long. J was trimmed by 9 bases and V by 0 bases; bases with no gene match: 8. The germline CDR1 and CDR2 sequences are LGHNA and YSLEER. CDR3 sequence reads: CASSQDPGQGSSYTF. CDR3 DNA sequence: TGCGCCAGCAGCCAAGACCCAGGACAGGGGTCGAGCTACACCTTC.

The chain links TRBV28 to TRBJ1-2; TRBD1 aligns across 10 bases. The CDR3 has 13 residues. Germline V gives CDR1 MDHEN, CDR2 SYDVKM. Trimming cost V 8 bases and J 8 bases; bases outside gene matches: 8. The CDR3 DNA reads TGTGCCAGCTCCGGGACAGGGGCTAAAGGCTACACCTTC. Amino acids: CASSGTGAKGYTF.

This clone was observed a few times. The chain combines TRBV7-9 with TRBJ2-5, with D uncertain. The germline CDR1 and CDR2 sequences are SEHNR and FQNEAQ (reference sequence). Trimming took 5 bases from V and 2 from J, leaving 9 bases between them. This CDR3 region has 13 residues. As DNA, the CDR3 is TGTGCCAGCAGCCCGGATGGGCAAGAGACCCAGTACTTC. Translated, it gives CASSPDGQETQYF.

This clone was counted a few times. The rearrangement uses TRBV6-1 and TRBJ2-7; 10 bases line up with TRBD1. V trimming: 6 bases; J trimming: 3 bases; junction bases outside the gene matches: 8. Germline CDR1 MNHNS, CDR2 SASEGT. The CDR3 is 15 residues long. The CDR3 bases are TGTGCCAGCAGGACCGGGACAGGGGCCTTCTACGAGCAGTACTTC. It yields the protein CASRTGTGAFYEQYF.

This clone turned up a few times. The CDR3, as DNA: TGTGCCAGCAGCTTTGCCAACAGGGATGGCTACACCTTC. Translated: CASSFANRDGYTF. The V call is TRBV5-8, the J call TRBJ1-2, with D maybe TRBD1 (6 bases). The V end was cut by 2 bases, the J end by 6 bases, with 11 bases between. This CDR3 contains 13 residues. Germline-derived CDR1 and CDR2 are SGHTS and YDEGEE.

V gene TRBV25-1 combines with J gene TRBJ1-1, with D maybe TRBD1 (6 bases). With 3 bases removed from V and 3 bases from J, the gap between germline ends came to 14 bases. CDR1 is MGHDK, CDR2 SYGVNS, per germline. This CDR3 region has 15 residues. DNA for the CDR3: TGTGCCAGCAGTGAGACGGGGGGCGTATACACTGAAGCTTTCTTT. Its protein is CASSETGGVYTEAFF.

The chain recombines TRBV5-1 with TRBJ1-1, with no clear D. Germline assignment: CDR1 SGHRS and CDR2 YFSETQ. The CDR3 is made up of 13 amino acids. Trimming removed 1 base at V and 7 bases at J, with 11 bases between. The CDR3 here is CASSLYTEGEAFF. CDR3 in DNA: TGCGCCAGCAGCTTGTATACGGAGGGTGAAGCTTTCTTT.

There are a few counts of this clone. The J gene is TRBJ1-1, the V gene TRBV5-1; D is uncertain. The V gene's germline CDR1 is SGHRS and CDR2 YFSETQ. This CDR3 is built from 13 residues. Trimming pared 1 base from V and 7 bases from J, leaving 11 bases between. The CDR3 region is CASSLTTMGEAFF. Written as DNA, the CDR3 is TGCGCCAGCAGCTTGACCACAATGGGTGAAGCTTTCTTT.